This entry concerns a single T cell receptor (beta chain). Its antigen is not identified. The sample originates from a study of T cell repertoires in cytomegalovirus infection. Whole-study context: In the study, CMV epitopes included recently identified HLA-C-restricted and well-studied HLA-B-restricted ones. General observations from the study: Ex vivo, HLA-C-restricted CMV-specific TCR beta clonotypes prevailed over the rest of the response.

Trimming removed 7 bases from V and 7 bases from J; junction bases left unmatched: 11. Germline V lookup: CDR1 SNHLY, CDR2 FYNNEI. The CDR3 has 15 amino acids. Using its own MiXCR run on the reads, TCRdb lists one record per CDR3 protein. The table has around 430,000 distinct CDR3 sequences, roughly 42% seen once; the top ten hold just under 45%. This clonotype was sampled from a human donor in good health (CMV status not recorded). Some clones in this sample may be carry-over from other donors' samples. This chain connects TRBV2 to TRBJ2-2; TRBD1 agrees at 8 bases. Material: cultured PBMCs, obtained from culture after CMV antigen stimulation. The CDR3 loop is CASNMGQVGNGELFF. The CDR3 coding sequence is TGTGCCAGCAATATGGGACAGGTTGGAAACGGGGAGCTGTTTTTT.